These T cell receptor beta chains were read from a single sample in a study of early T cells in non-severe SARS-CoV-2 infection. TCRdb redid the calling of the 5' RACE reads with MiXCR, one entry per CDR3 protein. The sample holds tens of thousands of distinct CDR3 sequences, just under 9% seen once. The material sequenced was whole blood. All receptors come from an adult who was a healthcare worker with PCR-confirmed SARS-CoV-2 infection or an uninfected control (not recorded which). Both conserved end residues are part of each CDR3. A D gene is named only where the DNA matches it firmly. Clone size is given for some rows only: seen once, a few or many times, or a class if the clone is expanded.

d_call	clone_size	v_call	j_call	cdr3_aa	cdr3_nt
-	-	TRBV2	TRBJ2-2	CASSEVAGETGELFF	TGTGCCAGCAGTGAGGTTGCAGGGGAGACCGGGGAGCTGTTTTTT
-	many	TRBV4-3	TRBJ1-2	CASSHEGHIYGYTF	TGCGCCAGCAGCCACGAAGGACACATCTATGGCTACACCTTC
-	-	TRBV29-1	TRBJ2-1	CSVENSEQFF	TGCAGCGTTGAGAACAGTGAGCAGTTCTTC
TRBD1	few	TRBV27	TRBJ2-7	CASSRTGTETYEQYF	TGTGCCAGCAGCCGAACCGGGACAGAAACCTACGAGCAGTACTTC
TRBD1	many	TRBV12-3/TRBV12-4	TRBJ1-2	CASRGQGGGYTF	TGTGCCAGCAGAGGACAGGGCGGTGGCTACACCTTC
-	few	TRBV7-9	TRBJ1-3	CASSGDMSSGNTIYF	TGTGCCAGCAGCGGGGACATGAGCTCTGGAAACACCATATATTTT
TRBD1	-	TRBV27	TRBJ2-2	CASSRTGINGELFF	TGTGCCAGCAGTCGGACAGGGATCAACGGGGAGCTGTTTTTT
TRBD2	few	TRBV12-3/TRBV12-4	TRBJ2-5	CASSLLGMRGSGSPQETQYF	TGTGCCAGCAGTTTACTGGGTATGAGGGGTAGCGGGAGCCCCCAAGAGACCCAGTACTTC
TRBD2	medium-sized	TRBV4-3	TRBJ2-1	CASSQGLAAISIRYNEQFF	TGCGCCAGCAGCCAGGGACTAGCGGCTATCTCGATTCGCTACAATGAGCAGTTCTTC
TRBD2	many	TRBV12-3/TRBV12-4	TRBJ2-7	CASRTSADSSYEQYF	TGTGCCAGCAGGACTAGCGCTGATAGCTCCTACGAGCAGTACTTC
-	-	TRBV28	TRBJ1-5	CASSPPNQPQHF	TGTGCCAGCAGTCCCCCGAATCAGCCCCAGCATTTT
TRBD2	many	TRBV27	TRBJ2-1	CASSSLAESSYNEQFF	TGTGCCAGCAGTTCACTAGCGGAGAGCTCCTACAATGAGCAGTTCTTC
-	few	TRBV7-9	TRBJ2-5	CASSLARATRQETQYF	TGTGCCAGCAGCTTAGCGCGCGCTACTCGCCAAGAGACCCAGTACTTC
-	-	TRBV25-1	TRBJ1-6	CASRDGDSPLHF	TGTGCCAGCAGGGACGGAGATTCACCCCTCCACTTT
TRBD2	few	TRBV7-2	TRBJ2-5	CASNGLAGQETQYF	TGTGCCAGCAACGGACTAGCGGGCCAAGAGACCCAGTACTTC
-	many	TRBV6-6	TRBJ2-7	CASNSGPYEQYF	TGTGCCAGCAACTCAGGGCCCTACGAGCAGTACTTC
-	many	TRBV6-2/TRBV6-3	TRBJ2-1	CASSYYRALKTYNEQFF	TGTGCCAGCAGTTACTATAGGGCACTTAAGACCTACAATGAGCAGTTCTTC
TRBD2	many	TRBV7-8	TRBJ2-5	CASSSLAGGPGETQYF	TGTGCCAGCAGCTCCTTAGCGGGAGGGCCGGGAGAGACCCAGTACTTC
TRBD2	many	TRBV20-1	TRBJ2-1	CSASTAASGLSYNEQFF	TGCAGTGCTAGCACCGCCGCTAGCGGCCTCTCCTACAATGAGCAGTTCTTC
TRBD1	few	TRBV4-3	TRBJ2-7	CASSQDRRDRVGYEQYF	TGCGCCAGCAGCCAAGATAGGCGGGACAGGGTGGGTTACGAGCAGTACTTC
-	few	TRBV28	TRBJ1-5	CASSTLTANQPQHF	TGTGCCAGCAGTACCTTGACGGCCAATCAGCCCCAGCATTTT
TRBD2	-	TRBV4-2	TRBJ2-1	CASSHGTSGDEQFF	TGTGCCAGCAGCCACGGGACTAGCGGCGATGAGCAGTTCTTC
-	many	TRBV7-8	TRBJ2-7	CASSGRQNTYEQYF	TGTGCCAGCAGCGGGAGGCAGAACACCTACGAGCAGTACTTC